This T cell receptor beta chain was observed in a study of OX40 agonist ivuxolimab in advanced cancers. Study-wide background: Hepatocellular carcinoma, melanoma, renal cell or head and neck cancer was diagnosed in the dose-escalation patients. Three patients showed partial responses: one hepatocellular carcinoma and two cutaneous melanoma cases. Study observations and caveats: CD8+ T cells showed, on average, more clonal expansion than CD4+ cells. Which antigen the expanded peripheral T cells recognized is unknown.

The data were produced by immunoSEQ multiplex PCR, yet TCRdb's version contains in-frame clones alone and is incomplete. Of about 66,000 clones listed, more than 60% are singletons. The CDR3 covers 14 residues. The junction had 3 bases not matched to a gene; V was cut back by 5 bases and J by 5 bases. CDR1 and CDR2 (germline): SGHAT, FQNNGV. Remarks on this clone: Its target is unknown.

The chain employs TRBV11-2 and TRBJ1-6, with 7 bases fitting TRBD1. The sequence came from an adult with an advanced solid tumor such as melanoma, head and neck, liver or kidney cancer. Sequenced here: CD4+ or CD8+ T cells sorted from blood, sampled in a trial of the OX40 agonist ivuxolimab. The CDR3 spells CASSQDRNNSPLHF. The DNA for the CDR3 is TGTGCCAGCAGCCAGGACAGGAATAATTCACCCCTCCACTTT.